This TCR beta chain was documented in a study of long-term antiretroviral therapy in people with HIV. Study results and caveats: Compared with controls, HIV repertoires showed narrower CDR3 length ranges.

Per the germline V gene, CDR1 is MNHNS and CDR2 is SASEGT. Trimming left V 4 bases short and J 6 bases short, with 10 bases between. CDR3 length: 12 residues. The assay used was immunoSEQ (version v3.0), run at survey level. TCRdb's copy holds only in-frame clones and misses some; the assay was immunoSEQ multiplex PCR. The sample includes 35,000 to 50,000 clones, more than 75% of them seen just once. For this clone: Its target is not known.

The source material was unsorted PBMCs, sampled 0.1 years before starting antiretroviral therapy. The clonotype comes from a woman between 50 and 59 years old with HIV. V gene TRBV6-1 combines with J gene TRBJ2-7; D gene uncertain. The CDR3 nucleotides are TGTGCCAGCAGTGTCGGTCCAGGCGAGCAGTACTTC. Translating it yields CASSVGPGEQYF.